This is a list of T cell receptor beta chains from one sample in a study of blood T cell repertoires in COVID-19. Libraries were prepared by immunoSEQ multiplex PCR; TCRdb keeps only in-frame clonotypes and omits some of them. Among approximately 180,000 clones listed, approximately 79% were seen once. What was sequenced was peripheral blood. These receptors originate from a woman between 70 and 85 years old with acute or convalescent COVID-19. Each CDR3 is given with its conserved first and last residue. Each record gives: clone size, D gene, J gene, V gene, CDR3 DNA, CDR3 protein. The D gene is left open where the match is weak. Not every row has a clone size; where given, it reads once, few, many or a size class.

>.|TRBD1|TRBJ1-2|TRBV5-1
TGCGCCAGCAGCCCTAGGACAGGGGGAAACTATGGCTACACCTTC
CASSPRTGGNYGYTF
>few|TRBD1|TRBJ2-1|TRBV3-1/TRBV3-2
TGTGCCAGCAGCGAGGGACAGGGTTTCTACAATGAGCAGTTCTTC
CASSEGQGFYNEQFF
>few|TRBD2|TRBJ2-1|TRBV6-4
TGTGCCAGCAGTGAGGGACTAGCGGGAGGATATGAGCAGTTCTTC
CASSEGLAGGYEQFF
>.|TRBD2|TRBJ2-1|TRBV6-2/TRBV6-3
TGTGCCAGCAGTGGTAGCGGGACCTACTACAATGAGCAGTTCTTC
CASSGSGTYYNEQFF
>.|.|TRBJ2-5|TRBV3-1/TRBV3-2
TGTGCCAGCAGCCAAGATTGGGGCACTTCAAGTGAGACCCAGTACTTC
CASSQDWGTSSETQYF
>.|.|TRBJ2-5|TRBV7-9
TGTGCCAGCAGCTTTAGAGAGACCCAGTACTTC
CASSFRETQYF
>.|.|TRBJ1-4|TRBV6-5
TGTGCCAGCAATGGGGGCTGGGAGGAAAAACTGTTTTTT
CASNGGWEEKLFF
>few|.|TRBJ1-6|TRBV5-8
TGTGCCAGCAGCCCGGGGACTATTGGAGATTCACCCCTCCACTTT
CASSPGTIGDSPLHF
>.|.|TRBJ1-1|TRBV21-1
TGTGCCAGCAGCGCGAAGAGGGTTGGTCAGGGGATGGGCACTGAAGCTTTCTTT
CASSAKRVGQGMGTEAFF
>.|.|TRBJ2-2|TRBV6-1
TGTGCCAGCAGTGACCACAATTCGCTCGGGGAGCTGTTTTTT
CASSDHNSLGELFF
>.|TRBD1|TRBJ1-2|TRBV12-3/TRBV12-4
TGTGCCAGCAGGGGATGGACAGGGGACGGCTACACCTTC
CASRGWTGDGYTF
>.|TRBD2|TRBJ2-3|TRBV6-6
TGTGCCAGCAGCCACAGGCGACTAGCGAGCACAGATACGCAGTATTTT
CASSHRRLASTDTQYF
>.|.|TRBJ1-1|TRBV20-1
TGCAGTGCTAGTAAACAGGGAGACAGCTTGAACACTGAAGCTTTCTTT
CSASKQGDSLNTEAFF
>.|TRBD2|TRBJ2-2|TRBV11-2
TGTGCCAGCAGCTCTACCGGGACTAGCGGGAGGGCCGGGGAGCTGTTTTTT
CASSSTGTSGRAGELFF
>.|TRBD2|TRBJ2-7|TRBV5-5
TGTGCCAGCAGCTTGGAGCCGGGGACTAGCGGGTCTCGGCAGTACTTC
CASSLEPGTSGSRQYF
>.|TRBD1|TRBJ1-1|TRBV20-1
TGCAGTGCAAGCGGGACAGGGACTTTCTTT
CSASGTGTFF
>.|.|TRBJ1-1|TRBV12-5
TGTGCTAGTGGTTTAGGGGGTGAGGAAGCTTTCTTT
CASGLGGEEAFF
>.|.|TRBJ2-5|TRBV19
TGTGCCAGTAGTATGGTTTATATCGGGGGATCCCTACCCCAAGAGACCCAGTACTTC
CASSMVYIGGSLPQETQYF
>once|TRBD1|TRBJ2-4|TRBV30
TGTGCCTGGAGTGTACGAGAGGGGGCATGGATTCAGTACTTC
CAWSVREGAWIQYF
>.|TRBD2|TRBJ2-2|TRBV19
TGTGCCAGTACAGGCGGGGGGTTGGAGCTGTTTTTT
CASTGGGLELFF
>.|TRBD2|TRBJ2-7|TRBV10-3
TGTGCCATCGGGGGACTAGCAGAAGAAGGGGAGCAGTACTTC
CAIGGLAEEGEQYF
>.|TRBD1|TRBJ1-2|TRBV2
TGTGCCAGCAGGACAGGGGGCGCGGACTATGGCTACACCTTC
CASRTGGADYGYTF
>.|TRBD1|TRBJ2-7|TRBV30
TGTGCCTGGGGACGGGTATTAGGACAGGGGCGAATTGCCCGCTACGAGCAGTACTTC
CAWGRVLGQGRIARYEQYF
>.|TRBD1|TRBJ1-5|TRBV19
TGTGCCAGTAGCCAGGGACAGACTAGCGGTCCCCAGCATTTT
CASSQGQTSGPQHF
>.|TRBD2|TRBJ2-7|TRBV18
TGTGCCAGCCTGGGCGGGAGGACCCAGGAGCAGTACTTC
CASLGGRTQEQYF
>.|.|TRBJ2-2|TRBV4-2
TGTGCCAGCAGCCAAGGCTCCGGGGGAGCGGGGGAGCTGTTTTTT
CASSQGSGGAGELFF
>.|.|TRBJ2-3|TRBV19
TGTGCCAGTAGTATAGATCCCCAGGGGATGGGGACAGATACGCAGTATTTT
CASSIDPQGMGTDTQYF
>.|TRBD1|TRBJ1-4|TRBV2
TGTGCCAGCAGTACGGGACAGGGGCGAGAAAAACTGTTTTTT
CASSTGQGREKLFF
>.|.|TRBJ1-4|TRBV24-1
TGTGCCACCAGTGATGGGGCTGATGAAAAACTGTTTTTT
CATSDGADEKLFF
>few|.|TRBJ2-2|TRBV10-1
TGCGCCACGCGACAGATACGTAACACCGGGGAGCTGTTTTTT
CATRQIRNTGELFF
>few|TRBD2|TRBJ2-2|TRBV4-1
TGCGCCAGCAGCCAAGTTTTTCTAGCGGGACACACCGGGGAGCTGTTTTTT
CASSQVFLAGHTGELFF
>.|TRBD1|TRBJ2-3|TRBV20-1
TGCAGTGCTAGTCAACCGACAGGGCCCACAGATACGCAGTATTTT
CSASQPTGPTDTQYF
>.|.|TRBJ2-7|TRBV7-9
TGTGCCAGCAGCTTAAACGGAGGCGAGCAGTACTTC
CASSLNGGEQYF
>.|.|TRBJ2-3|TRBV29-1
TGCAGCGTTGACCAGGGAAGGGATACGCAGTATTTT
CSVDQGRDTQYF
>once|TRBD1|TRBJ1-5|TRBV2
TGTGCCAGCAGGGTTAACAGGGGGTTCAATCAGCCCCAGCATTTT
CASRVNRGFNQPQHF
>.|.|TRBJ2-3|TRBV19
TGTGCCAGTAGTATAGATCCATTCGATACGCAGTATTTT
CASSIDPFDTQYF
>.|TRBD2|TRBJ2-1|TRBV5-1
TGCGCCAGCAGCTTGGAGGGACTAGAGTACAATGAGCAGTTCTTC
CASSLEGLEYNEQFF
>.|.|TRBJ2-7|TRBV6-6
TGTGCCAGCAGTAACAGGGCCCACGAGCAGTACTTC
CASSNRAHEQYF
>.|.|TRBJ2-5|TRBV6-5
TGTGCCACCGCGGGGCCGCGGCAAGAGACCCAGTACTTC
CATAGPRQETQYF
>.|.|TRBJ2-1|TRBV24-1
TGTGCCACCGCTAATAGCGCTTACAATGAGCAGTTCTTC
CATANSAYNEQFF
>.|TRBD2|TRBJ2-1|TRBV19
TGTGCCAGTAGTATAGAAGCGGGACTAGTTCCCTACAATGAGCAGTTCTTC
CASSIEAGLVPYNEQFF
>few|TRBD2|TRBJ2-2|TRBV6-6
TGTGCCAGGGTACTAGCGGGAGGATGCACCGGGGAGCTGTTTTTT
CARVLAGGCTGELFF
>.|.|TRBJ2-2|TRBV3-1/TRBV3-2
TGTGCCAGCAGCCAACTTGTAGGGGCCGGGGAGCTGTTTTTT
CASSQLVGAGELFF
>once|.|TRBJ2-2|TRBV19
TGTGCCAGTTCCTTGGCGGCGAACACCGGGGAGCTGTTTTTT
CASSLAANTGELFF
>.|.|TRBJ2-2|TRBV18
TGTGCCAGCTCCGAATCTAGGACCGGGGAGCTGTTTTTT
CASSESRTGELFF
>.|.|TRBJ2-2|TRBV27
TGTGCCAGCAGTTTAGACGCGTATCCCCCTGTTTGGGGAGGTGCCGGGGAGCTGTTTTTT
CASSLDAYPPVWGGAGELFF